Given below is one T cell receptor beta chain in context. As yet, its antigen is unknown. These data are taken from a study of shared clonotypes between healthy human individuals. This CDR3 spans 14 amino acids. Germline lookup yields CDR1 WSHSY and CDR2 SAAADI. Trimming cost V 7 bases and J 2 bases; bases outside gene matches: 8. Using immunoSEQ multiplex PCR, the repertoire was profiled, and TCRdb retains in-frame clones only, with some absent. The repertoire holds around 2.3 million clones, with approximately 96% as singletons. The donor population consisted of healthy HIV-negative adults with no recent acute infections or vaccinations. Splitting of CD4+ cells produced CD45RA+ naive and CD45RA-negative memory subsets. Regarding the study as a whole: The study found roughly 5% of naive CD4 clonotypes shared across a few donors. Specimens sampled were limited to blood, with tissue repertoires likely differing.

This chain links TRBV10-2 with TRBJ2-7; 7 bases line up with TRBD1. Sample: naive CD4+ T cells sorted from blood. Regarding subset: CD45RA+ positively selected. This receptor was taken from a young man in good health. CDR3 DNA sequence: TGCGCCAGCACAACCCAAGGGGGCCCCTACGAGCAGTACTTC. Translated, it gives CASTTQGGPYEQYF.